These T cell receptor beta chains were read from a single sample in a study of Ad26.COV2.S vaccination and SARS-CoV-2 variants. Assay used: immunoSEQ multiplex PCR; TCRdb lists only in-frame clones, some missing. This sample has some 270,000 clones, with roughly 89% found just once. The specimen comprised peripheral blood, sampled in a trial of Ad26.COV2.S vaccine versus placebo. All receptors come from a person aged 18-65 years who received the Ad26.COV2.S COVID-19 vaccine or a placebo. Both conserved end residues are part of each CDR3. Fields, in order: V gene, CDR3 length, J gene, D gene, CDR3 protein. A D gene is named only where the DNA matches it firmly.

v_gene: TRBV30; len: 14; j_gene: TRBJ1-2; d_gene: TRBD1; CDR3aa: CAWSGWRDRDGYTF
v_gene: TRBV5-6; len: 16; j_gene: TRBJ1-4; d_gene: NA; CDR3aa: CASSFTGMTANEKLFF
v_gene: TRBV4-2; len: 15; j_gene: TRBJ2-5; d_gene: NA; CDR3aa: CASSQGRRVEETQYF
v_gene: TRBV7-2; len: 14; j_gene: TRBJ2-1; d_gene: NA; CDR3aa: CASSSYSSNNEQFF
v_gene: TRBV19; len: 13; j_gene: TRBJ2-5; d_gene: NA; CDR3aa: CASSMQSSETQYF
v_gene: TRBV7-9; len: 14; j_gene: TRBJ1-1; d_gene: NA; CDR3aa: CASSPGRSSTEAFF
v_gene: TRBV4-1; len: 18; j_gene: TRBJ2-4; d_gene: TRBD1; CDR3aa: CASSQSDRAEGVGNIQYF
v_gene: TRBV10-2; len: 15; j_gene: TRBJ2-1; d_gene: NA; CDR3aa: CASSAGFSSYNEQFF
v_gene: TRBV21-1; len: 18; j_gene: TRBJ1-2; d_gene: NA; CDR3aa: CASSPIGGEGPNGYGYTF
v_gene: TRBV7-9; len: 18; j_gene: TRBJ2-5; d_gene: TRBD2; CDR3aa: CASSLVVVAGGLQETQYF
v_gene: TRBV27; len: 13; j_gene: TRBJ1-1; d_gene: NA; CDR3aa: CASSLHMNTEAFF
v_gene: TRBV19; len: 15; j_gene: TRBJ1-1; d_gene: TRBD1; CDR3aa: CASSQGMDRARQAFF
v_gene: TRBV7-2; len: 15; j_gene: TRBJ2-7; d_gene: TRBD1; CDR3aa: CASSSRQGRTYEQYF
v_gene: TRBV5-1; len: 15; j_gene: TRBJ2-5; d_gene: NA; CDR3aa: CASSPRDPLGETQYF